A single sample gave rise to the 8 T cell receptor beta chains below, sequenced in a study of T-cell reconstitution after alpha-beta-depleted transplantation in children. Unique molecular identifiers were used in preparing the TCRbeta library. MiXCR, applied by TCRdb to the PCR reads, yields one record per CDR3 protein. This sample yields 150,000 to 250,000 distinct CDR3 sequences, of which roughly 15% are seen a single time; about 12% belongs to the top ten. The sample in question was PBMCs from the stem cell graft donor, obtained from the stem cell graft. The source is a human donor who donated a stem cell graft to a child with acute lymphoblastic leukemia.

This clonotype was counted a few times. At one end, the junction sequence differs from germline, possibly due to a read error. The chain joins TRBV30 to TRBJ2-5; 8 nucleotides line up with TRBD1. CDR3 length equals 13 residues. Germline V gives CDR1 GTSNPN, CDR2 SVGIG (reference sequence). The CDR3 nucleotides are TGTGCCTGGAGTGTACGTATCGGACAGGGCGAGGACTTC. Its translation is CAWSVRIGQGEDF.

Points on this clonotype: A clone one base away is much larger, so this may be a read error. The chain links TRBV12-3 or TRBV12-4 to TRBJ2-6; D is possibly TRBD1 (6 bases). There are 15 residues in the CDR3. CDR3 loop: CASSPTGSGANVPTF. In DNA, the CDR3 is TGTGCCAGCAGCCCAACAGGGTCTGGGGCCAACGTCCCGACTTTC.

In this sample, this clonotype turned up many times. As DNA, the CDR3 is TGTGCCAGCAGCTTATTAATCATCGCAGGGAGCTCCTACGAGCAGTACTTC. Translation gives CASSLLIIAGSSYEQYF. The rearrangement uses TRBV7-8 and TRBJ2-7; perhaps D is TRBD1 or TRBD2 (5 bases each). This CDR3 spans 17 amino acids. Deletions cut 2 bases from V and 0 bases from J, with 17 bases between. Germline V lookup: CDR1 SGHVS, CDR2 FQNEAQ.

A word on this clonotype: Possible read error: a much larger clone is one base away. The chain is built from TRBV20-1 and TRBJ2-4, with D perhaps matching TRBD2 (6 bases). This CDR3 comprises 13 residues. Germline lookup yields CDR1 DFQATT and CDR2 SNEGSKA (reference sequence). CDR3 nucleotides: TGCAGTGTCCGTAGTGGCGGGGAAAACAGTCAGTACTTC. This codes for CSVRSGGENSQYF.

Ten or more counts support this clonotype. The V call is TRBV5-6, the J call TRBJ2-7; D is perhaps TRBD1 (6 bases). Trimming removed 2 bases from V and 9 bases from J, with 21 bases in between. Per germline, CDR1 SGHDT and CDR2 YYEEEE. The CDR3 runs to 15 residues. CDR3 loop: CASSLFQPQGLGQYF. CDR3 DNA sequence: TGTGCCAGCAGCTTATTTCAGCCGCAGGGGTTGGGGCAGTACTTC.

At least ten counts were recorded for this clonotype. The chain links TRBV5-1 to TRBJ2-7; D is undetermined. The CDR3 length is 14 residues. The germline CDR1 and CDR2 sequences are SGHRS and YFSETQ. Trimming took off 0 bases at V and 2 bases at J, with 9 bases between the two ends. The CDR3, as DNA: TGCGCCAGCAGCTTGGGAGGATTAACCTACGAGCAGTACTTC. Translating it yields CASSLGGLTYEQYF. The full variable domain, completed using reference TRBV5-1 and TRBJ2-7, is KAGVTQTPRYLIKTRGQQVTLSCSPISGHRSVSWYQQTPGQGLQFLFEYFSETQRNKGNFPGRFSGRQFSNSRSEMNVSTLELGDSALYLCASSLGGLTYEQYFGPGTRLTVT.

Ten or more counts support this clonotype. The chain is built from TRBV5-1 and TRBJ2-1, with a weak D call TRBD1 (6 bases). Germline V gene sequence: CDR1 SGHRS, CDR2 YFSETQ. Deletions cut 2 bases from V and 8 bases from J, with 17 bases between. This CDR3 has 15 residues. CDR3 nucleotide sequence: TGCGCCAGCAGCTTCTACAGGGACCTAGGGGATGAGCAGTTCTTC. Translated, it gives CASSFYRDLGDEQFF. Combining the CDR3 with reference TRBV5-1 and TRBJ2-1 gives the whole variable domain KAGVTQTPRYLIKTRGQQVTLSCSPISGHRSVSWYQQTPGQGLQFLFEYFSETQRNKGNFPGRFSGRQFSNSRSEMNVSTLELGDSALYLCASSFYRDLGDEQFFGPGTRLTVL.

This clonotype came up a few times. The chain uses TRBV5-1 and TRBJ2-1; TRBD2 agrees at 12 bases. This CDR3 is 18 amino acids long. V gave up 0 bases and J gave up 7 bases; unmatched junction bases: 11. Germline loops: CDR1 SGHRS, CDR2 YFSETQ. This chain's CDR3 is CASSLAGHTSGGWNEQFF. The CDR3 nucleotides read TGCGCCAGCAGCTTGGCGGGCCACACTAGCGGGGGGTGGAATGAGCAGTTCTTC.